This TCR beta chain was captured by sequencing in a study of OX40 agonist ivuxolimab in advanced cancers. Study-wide context: Hepatocellular carcinoma, melanoma, renal cell or head and neck cancer occurred in dose-escalation patients. General study findings and limits: Normalized T-cell clonal expansion was also low in a subset of nonresponders.

With 4 bases removed from V and 2 bases from J, the gap between germline ends came to 12 bases. The CDR3 runs 14 residues. In the case of this clone: Its antigen is not identified.

Individuals having autoimmune disease history or systemic immunosuppression were not enrolled. Data came from immunoSEQ multiplex PCR; TCRdb stores just in-frame clones and leaves some out. This sample has approximately 94,000 clones, with around 91% found just once. The sample in question was CD4+ or CD8+ T cells sorted from blood, obtained in a trial of the OX40 agonist ivuxolimab. This rearrangement joins TRBV23-1 to TRBJ2-7; TRBD1 is a possible D gene (5 bases). TRBV23-1 has ORF status, its function being uncertain. The receptor was isolated from an adult with an advanced solid tumor such as melanoma, head and neck, liver or kidney cancer. The CDR3 DNA follows: TGCGCCAGCAGTCTTGGGGCCGAACCCTACGAGCAGTACTTC. Protein: CASSLGAEPYEQYF.